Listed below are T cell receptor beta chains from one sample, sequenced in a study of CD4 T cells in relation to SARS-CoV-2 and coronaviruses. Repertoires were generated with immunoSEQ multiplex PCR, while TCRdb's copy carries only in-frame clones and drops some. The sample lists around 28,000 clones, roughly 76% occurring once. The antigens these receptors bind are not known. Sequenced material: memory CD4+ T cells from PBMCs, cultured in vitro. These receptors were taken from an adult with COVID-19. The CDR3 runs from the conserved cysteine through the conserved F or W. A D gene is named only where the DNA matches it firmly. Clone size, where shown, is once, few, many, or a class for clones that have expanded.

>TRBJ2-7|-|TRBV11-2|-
TGTACCAGCAGCTTAATGCAGGAGACCTACGAGCAGTACTTC
CTSSLMQETYEQYF
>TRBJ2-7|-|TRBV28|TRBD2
TGTGCCAGCAGGCGTCGGACTAGCGGCGAGCAGTACTTC
CASRRRTSGEQYF
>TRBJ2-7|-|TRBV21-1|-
TGTGCCAGCAGAAAAATCCGGGGTGACTACGAGCAGTACTTC
CASRKIRGDYEQYF
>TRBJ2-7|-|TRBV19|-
TGTGCCAGTAGTTTCATAGCCGAACGTAGTGGCGAGCAGTACTTC
CASSFIAERSGEQYF
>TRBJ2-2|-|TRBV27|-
TGTGCCAGCAGTTTAACACTAAGGGTCACCGGGGAGCTGTTTTTT
CASSLTLRVTGELFF
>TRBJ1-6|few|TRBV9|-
TGTGCCAGCAGCGAGGGAAGGATGGGTTCACCCCTCCACTTT
CASSEGRMGSPLHF
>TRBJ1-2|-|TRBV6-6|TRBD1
TGTGCCAGCCGTTTGGACAGGGGGCCCGGCTACACCTTC
CASRLDRGPGYTF
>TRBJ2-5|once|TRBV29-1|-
TGCAGCGTTGGGGGGCAGGGAGAGACCCAGTACTTC
CSVGGQGETQYF
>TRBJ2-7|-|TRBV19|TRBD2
TGTGCCAGTAGTACAACTCTAGCGGGAGTTTTCGAGCAGTACTTC
CASSTTLAGVFEQYF
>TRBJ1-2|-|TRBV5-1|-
TGCGCCAGCAGCTTGGCGGGACGCATGAGGAACTATGGCTACACCTTC
CASSLAGRMRNYGYTF
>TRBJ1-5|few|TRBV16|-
TGTGCCAGCAGCCAATTCCCCCAGGGAAATCAGCCCCAGCATTTT
CASSQFPQGNQPQHF
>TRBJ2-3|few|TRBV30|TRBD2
TGTGCCTGGAGCCGGGGGGGCACAGATACGCAGTATTTT
CAWSRGGTDTQYF
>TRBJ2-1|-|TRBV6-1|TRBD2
TGTGCCAGCAGTGAGGGGATAGCGGGAGGCCCCTACAATGAGCAGTTCTTC
CASSEGIAGGPYNEQFF
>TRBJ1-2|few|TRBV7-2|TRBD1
TGTGCCAGCAGCTCAGGACAGGGGGACTATGGCTACACCTTC
CASSSGQGDYGYTF
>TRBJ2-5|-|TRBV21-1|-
TGTGCCAGCAGCAAAGGGGCAGGGGATGGGGCAGAGACCCAGTACTTC
CASSKGAGDGAETQYF
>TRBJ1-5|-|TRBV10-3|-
TGTGCCATCAAGGCGGCGGCGCATCAGCCCCAGCATTTT
CAIKAAAHQPQHF
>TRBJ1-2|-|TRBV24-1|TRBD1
TGTGCCACCAGTGACCGGACAGGGAGGCATGGCTACACCTTC
CATSDRTGRHGYTF
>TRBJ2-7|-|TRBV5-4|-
TGTGCCAGCAGCTTGGACAGGTTATATCAGTACTTC
CASSLDRLYQYF
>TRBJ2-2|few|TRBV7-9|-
TGTGCCAGCAGCTTAGGGCAGTCGAACACCGGGGAGCTGTTTTTT
CASSLGQSNTGELFF
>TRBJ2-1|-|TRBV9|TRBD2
TGTGCCAGCAGCTCCGGGACTAGCGGGAGTTTTAGTTCCTACAATGAGCAGTTCTTC
CASSSGTSGSFSSYNEQFF